At least ten counts were recorded for the clone carrying this TCR beta chain. Its antigen is as yet unknown. Germline lookup yields CDR1 DFQATT and CDR2 SNEGSKA (reference sequence). The CDR3 length is 12 residues. V dropped 5 bases and J dropped 6; count of bases not matched to a gene: 4. This record comes from a study of response to subunit inactivated influenza vaccine. Study-wide results and caveats: Authors proposed each seasonal influenza vaccination draws in few new T cells.

TCRdb re-called the RT-PCR reads through MiXCR, storing one row per CDR3 protein. The sample has hundreds of thousands of distinct CDR3 sequences; 25% are singletons. This receptor was obtained from a man in his forties or fifties who received an inactivated influenza vaccine. V and J are TRBV20-1 and TRBJ2-7, with 10 positions matching TRBD1. This specimen consisted of CD4+ T cells sorted from PBMCs, obtained about 5 days after vaccination. The CDR3 here is CSAPGTGVEQYF. In DNA form, the CDR3 reads TGCAGTGCTCCCGGGACAGGGGTCGAGCAGTACTTC.